Presented here are 4 T cell receptor beta chains from one specimen sequenced in a study of blood T cells in healthy people across ages. It was with a sample-barcoded 5' primer and a J-beta primer mix that a second PCR of roughly 7 to 12 cycles was run. TCRdb re-analysed the 5' RACE reads in MiXCR, keeping a single row per CDR3 protein. The table includes roughly 700,000 distinct CDR3 sequences, less than 40% detected once. The sample comprised blood. These receptors were collected from a woman of 80 years or more in good health.

A few counts support this clonotype. The chain is built from TRBV6-1 and TRBJ1-2; D not resolved. This CDR3 comprises 16 residues. Trimming cost V 2 bases and J 2 bases, with 15 bases left between them. The germline CDR1 and CDR2 sequences are MNHNS and SASEGT. The CDR3 nucleotides read TGTGCCAGCAGTGAAAGGGAGGGCAGGTGGAACTATGGCTACACCTTC. Translated: CASSEREGRWNYGYTF.

This clonotype was recorded a few times. The J gene is TRBJ2-3, the V gene TRBV28, with 14 bases matching TRBD2. The CDR3 runs 16 residues. CDR1 and CDR2 from the germline V gene are MDHEN and SYDVKM. The trim removed 8 bases at V and 6 bases at J, leaving 10 bases unmatched. The CDR3 nucleotides are TGTGCCAGCGCCGGGACTAGCGGGGGAGACAGGGATACGCAGTATTTT. Translated, it gives CASAGTSGGDRDTQYF.

This clonotype was seen at least ten times. This sequence joins TRBV6-2 or TRBV6-3 and TRBJ2-7, with 9 nucleotides matching TRBD2. The CDR3 consists of 18 residues. Germline-derived CDR1 and CDR2 are MNHEY and SVGEGT. Trimming removed 6 bases from V and 4 bases from J; junction bases left unmatched: 19. Written as DNA, the CDR3 is TGTGCCAGCAGATCAACCACCCAGCGAGGACTAGCGAAATACGAGCAGTACTTC. Encoded protein: CASRSTTQRGLAKYEQYF.

The table lists this clonotype with a few counts. This chain links TRBV5-6 with TRBJ1-6, with 10 bases identical to TRBD1. Germline loops: CDR1 SGHDT, CDR2 YYEEEE. The CDR3 has 16 residues. With V trimmed by 2 bases and J by 5 bases, 4 bases remained unmatched. CDR3 DNA sequence: TGTGCCAGCAGCTTTCGACAGGGGGCAAATAATTCACCCCTCCACTTT. It yields the protein CASSFRQGANNSPLHF.